These 16 T cell receptor beta chains share one sample of origin, sequenced in a study of control samples from healthy donors and cancer patients. Using immunoSEQ multiplex PCR, the repertoire was profiled, and TCRdb retains in-frame clones only, with some absent. Among tens of thousands of clones listed, roughly 89% were seen once. The sample comprised PBMCs. Receptors were obtained from a woman in her forties or fifties with colorectal cancer.

This clone is a singleton in its sample. This chain connects TRBV19 to TRBJ1-3; 7 nucleotides align to TRBD1. Trimming removed 4 bases from V and 2 bases from J; junction bases left unmatched: 5. CDR1 and CDR2 (germline): LNHDA, SQIVND (reference sequence). This CDR3 spans 15 amino acids. The DNA for the CDR3 is TGTGCCAGTAGTAGGGGACAGCTTGCTGGAAACACCATATATTTT. Its translation is CASSRGQLAGNTIYF. Filled out from reference TRBV19 and TRBJ1-3, the complete variable domain reads DGGITQSPKYLFRKEGQNVTLSCEQNLNHDAMYWYRQDPGQGLRLIYYSQIVNDFQKGDIAEGYSVSREKKESFPLTVTSAQKNPTAFYLCASSRGQLAGNTIYFGEGSWLTVV.

This chain connects TRBV9 to TRBJ2-6; 9 bases fit TRBD1. The J segment lost 0 bases and the V segment lost 5 bases, leaving 9 bases of the junction unmatched. The CDR3 has 18 amino acids. CDR1 is SGDLS and CDR2 is YYNGEE in the germline V gene. In DNA form, the CDR3 reads TGTGCCAGCAGTTCCCCGGGACAGGGTATCTCTGGGGCCAACGTCCTGACTTTC. Amino acids: CASSSPGQGISGANVLTF.

In its sample, this clone was seen once. V and J are TRBV5-1 and TRBJ2-3, with D tentatively TRBD2 (6 bases). The CDR3 covers 14 residues. Trimming stripped 6 bases from V and 1 base from J, with 12 bases between. From germline, CDR1 is SGHRS and CDR2 YFSETQ. This CDR3 is CASTAGSGTDTQYF. In DNA, the CDR3 is TGCGCCAGCACCGCGGGGTCTGGCACAGATACGCAGTATTTT.

In this sample, this clone turned up once. Here the CDR3 DNA reads TGCGCCAGCAGCCAAGATCTGGGGAATAGCAATCAGCCCCAGCATTTT. It translates to CASSQDLGNSNQPQHF. The chain has TRBV4-3 and TRBJ1-5; no clear D. There are 16 residues in the CDR3. The germline CDR1 and CDR2 sequences are LGHNA and YSLEER. V was shortened by 0 bases and J by 0 bases, with 9 bases between the two germline ends.

This chain links TRBV5-1 with TRBJ2-5; TRBD2 agrees at 8 bases. CDR3 size: 15 residues. V lost 3 bases and J lost 5; bases outside the gene matches: 9. Germline CDR1 and CDR2: SGHRS and YFSETQ. The CDR3 coding sequence is TGCGCCAGCAGCTCGGACGCGGGGGGCGAGGAGACCCAGTACTTC. Translation: CASSSDAGGEETQYF.

The chain combines TRBV4-1 with TRBJ1-2; no clear D. Trimming left V 0 bases short and J 4 bases short, with 6 bases between. The CDR3 spans 13 residues. Germline CDR1 MGHRA, CDR2 YSYEKL. CDR3 DNA sequence: TGCGCCAGCAGCCAAGAGGAGGGCTATGGCTACACCTTC. This codes for CASSQEEGYGYTF.

The V gene is TRBV21-1, the J gene TRBJ2-7; the table assigns TRBD1, which was not confirmed against the DNA. TRBV21-1 is a documented pseudogene. The CDR3 extends over 16 amino acids. The CDR3 here is CASSKVRDRVPYEQYV. The CDR3 DNA reads as TGTGCCAGCAGCAAAGTCCGGGACAGGGTTCCCTACGAGCAGTACGTC.

In its sample, this clone was seen once. CDR3 DNA sequence: TGTGCCAGCCTGGACAGGGCAGGTAATGAGCAGTTCTTC. It yields the protein CASLDRAGNEQFF. The chain couples TRBV6-5 to TRBJ2-1; 8 nucleotides line up with TRBD1. The germline V gene has CDR1 MNHEY and CDR2 SVGAGI. There are 13 residues in the CDR3. Trimming cost V 8 bases and J 7 bases; bases outside gene matches: 7.

The rearrangement uses TRBV30 and TRBJ1-2; TRBD1 is a possible D gene (6 bases). V lost 1 base and J 4 bases, leaving 16 bases between the germline ends. Germline V lookup: CDR1 GTSNPN, CDR2 SVGIG (reference sequence). This CDR3 is 15 amino acids long. DNA of the CDR3: TGTGCCTGGAGTGCCCTACAGGGCCGGGGCTATGGCTACACCTTC. Translating it yields CAWSALQGRGYGYTF.

The gene calls are TRBV24-1 and TRBJ2-5, with a weak D call TRBD1 (6 bases). The CDR3 is 17 amino acids. The V and J ends lost 2 bases and 7 bases respectively, with 22 bases between them. Germline V gene lookup returns CDR1 KGHDR and CDR2 SFDVKD. In DNA, the CDR3 is TGTGCCACCAGTGATTCGGGGACACGGCCTGTCGGTGGGACCCAGTACTTC. It is translated as CATSDSGTRPVGGTQYF.

The table lists this clone with a count of one. The chain has TRBV18 and TRBJ1-2, with TRBD1 matching 9 bases. CDR1 KGHSH and CDR2 LQKENI come from the germline V gene. With 3 bases clipped from V and 3 bases from J, the junction kept 5 bases outside the gene matches. The CDR3 sequence is 15 residues long. The CDR3 here is CASSPSQGADYGYTF. The CDR3 DNA reads as TGTGCCAGCTCACCTTCACAGGGGGCCGACTATGGCTACACCTTC. The whole variable domain, filled in from reference TRBV18 and TRBJ1-2, reads NAGVMQNPRHLVRRRGQEARLRCSPMKGHSHVYWYRQLPEEGLKFMVYLQKENIIDESGMPKERFSAEFPKEGPSILRIQQVVRGDSAAYFCASSPSQGADYGYTFGSGTRLTVV.

The chain is built from TRBV9 and TRBJ1-1; no clear D. This CDR3 has 14 residues. Trimming pared 2 bases from V and 3 bases from J, leaving 11 bases between. Germline CDR1 and CDR2: SGDLS and YYNGEE. In DNA form, the CDR3 reads TGTGCCAGCAGCGTCTCGACCGTAGACACTGAAGCTTTCTTT. Its translation: CASSVSTVDTEAFF. The full variable domain, completed using reference TRBV9 and TRBJ1-1, is DSGVTQTPKHLITATGQRVTLRCSPRSGDLSVYWYQQSLDQGLQFLIQYYNGEERAKGNILERFSAQQFPDLHSELNLSSLELGDSALYFCASSVSTVDTEAFFGQGTRLTVV.

This CDR3 reads CASSRAGDNYGYTF. The CDR3 DNA follows: TGTGCCAGCAGTCGGGCGGGGGATAACTATGGCTACACCTTC. This chain links TRBV27 with TRBJ1-2; TRBD1 might be the D (5 bases). The CDR3 contains 14 residues. V shed 5 bases and J shed 1 base, with 11 bases lying between them. In germline, CDR1 is MNHEY, CDR2 SMNVEV (reference sequence).

The chain joins TRBV4-3 to TRBJ2-3, with 9 bases fitting TRBD1. J gave up 3 bases and V 6 bases, and 7 bases lay outside the gene matches. This CDR3 region has 15 residues. From germline, CDR1 is LGHNA and CDR2 YSLEER. Here the CDR3 reads CASSPGQGRTDTQYF. CDR3 DNA: TGCGCCAGCAGTCCGGGACAGGGACGGACAGATACGCAGTATTTT.

V and J are TRBV4-3 and TRBJ1-6, with D possibly matching TRBD1 (6 bases). In germline, CDR1 is LGHNA, CDR2 YSLEER. CDR3 size: 19 residues. Trimming cost V 1 base and J 0 bases, with 16 bases left between them. The CDR3 sequence is CASSQAYHRESSYNSPLHF. The CDR3 DNA reads TGCGCCAGCAGCCAAGCATACCACAGGGAAAGCTCCTATAATTCACCCCTCCACTTT.

The chain couples TRBV7-2 to TRBJ1-2, with unresolved D. From germline, CDR1 is SGHTA and CDR2 FQGNSA. The CDR3 extends over 15 amino acids. V gave up 1 base and J gave up 6 bases, with 15 bases separating them. In nucleotides, the CDR3 is TGTGCCAGCAGCTTAGGGACCTTTAGGGATAATGGCTACACCTTC. Its protein product is CASSLGTFRDNGYTF. The full variable domain, rest sourced from reference TRBV7-2 and TRBJ1-2, is GAGVSQSPSNKVTEKGKDVELRCDPISGHTALYWYRQSLGQGLEFLIYFQGNSAPDKSGLPSDRFSAERTGGSVSTLTIQRTQQEDSAVYLCASSLGTFRDNGYTFGSGTRLTVV.